This T cell receptor beta chain was observed in a study of resident and recirculating memory T cells in vitiligo (dated by TCRdb to 2017 to 2018). Concerning the study at large: For TCR beta sequencing, each of a few stable vitiligo patients provided PBMCs and epidermis from shave biopsies taken at two lesional sites and two nonlesional sites. Right before genomic DNA was extracted using the Qiagen DNeasy Blood & Tissue Kit, the samples were homogenized with no cell sorting step. Human TCR beta sequencing was used to test whether specific clones in lesional vitiligo skin differed from clones in nonlesional skin and blood.

Summary of the overall study and its limitations: Working out how much the T cell clones identified in the vitiligo lesions and the human Trm versus Tcm pools each contribute will require future mechanistic studies. No unique dominant TCR clone was detected, and clonality varied among vitiligo lesions. TCR sequences were not conserved across biopsy sites or patients, suggesting that different T cell clones infiltrate different lesions, described as private specificity. By overlap and correlation analysis, no significant repertoire overlap was shown between biopsies, even within a single patient, except for each lesion compared with itself.

A patient's vitiligo counted as stable when the lesions had not changed at all during the previous 6 months. To count as stable, patients also needed to show no confetti depigmentation, which is a clinical sign of active vitiligo. Any patient who had received treatment in the previous three months was excluded. PBMCs were isolated from heparinized blood by Ficoll density gradient centrifugation and then flash-frozen. The immunoSEQ hsTCRB kit was used to amplify TCR beta chains from genomic DNA. The immunoSEQ service sequenced the TCR beta libraries on an Illumina MiSeq instrument. From the authors' description of their analysis: The immunoSEQ Analyzer was used to analyze the repertoire data. The immuneACCESS repertoire file appears here via TCRdb, limited to in-frame rearrangements. These files lack a portion of the clones; in checked studies, under half of the deficit traces to unresolved V genes, and the cause of the others is not known. The DNA gave D and trimming, while V, J and clone size come from that table. This sample has 40,000 to 50,000 clones in its table, and around 90% of those were observed once. The ten most abundant clones make up roughly 4.3% of the sample.

Notes on this clone: Its specific antigen is unknown. No much larger clone exists at a distance of one base, and base qualities are not known.

The sequenced sample consisted of blood. The clonotype was recovered from a male donor with vitiligo.

The CDR3 is CASSPQGTSGAPSTDTQYF. The DNA is TGTGCCAGCAGCCCCCAAGGGACTAGCGGGGCGCCCAGCACAGATACGCAGTATTTT. The sequence is built from TRBV7-3 and TRBJ2-3, with 13 bases aligning to TRBD2. From its cysteine to its phenylalanine, the CDR3 spans 19 amino acids. Here the CDR3 DNA is all that survives: 57 bases in frame from base 1. Trimming accounts for 5 bases at V and 0 bases at J, while the number of junction bases matched to no gene is 11. CDR1 SGHTA and CDR2 FQGTGA were looked up in the germline V gene.